Each of the 20 T cell receptor beta chains below was sequenced from the same sample in a study of blood T cell repertoires in COVID-19. Assay: immunoSEQ multiplex PCR; the TCRdb copy retains only in-frame clones and omits some. The repertoire holds about 40,000 clones, approximately 90% seen once, with more than 15% in the top ten. The specimen was peripheral blood. These receptors were collected from a man in his fifties in a cohort sampled during active COVID-19.

The chain is built from TRBV7-2 and TRBJ2-3; D perhaps matches TRBD2 (5 bases). The CDR3 is 14 amino acids. The V end was cut by 4 bases, the J end by 3 bases, with 11 bases between. In germline, CDR1 is SGHTA, CDR2 FQGNSA. Here the CDR3 DNA reads TGTGCCAGCAGCTCCCTAGCAGTTACAGATACGCAGTATTTT. Amino acids: CASSSLAVTDTQYF. Looking up the rest from reference TRBV7-2 and TRBJ2-3 gives the full variable domain: GAGVSQSPSNKVTEKGKDVELRCDPISGHTALYWYRQSLGQGLEFLIYFQGNSAPDKSGLPSDRFSAERTGGSVSTLTIQRTQQEDSAVYLCASSSLAVTDTQYFGPGTRLTVL.

The chain employs TRBV2 and TRBJ2-1, with a weak D call TRBD2 (6 bases). V was pared by 6 bases and J by 2 bases, with 11 bases between. From germline, CDR1 is SNHLY and CDR2 FYNNEI. The CDR3 is made up of 14 amino acids. The CDR3 spells CASREGTTYNEQFF. The CDR3 DNA is TGTGCCAGCAGGGAGGGAACGACCTACAATGAGCAGTTCTTC.

The genes are TRBV3-1 (or the pseudogene TRBV3-2) and TRBJ2-2; D possibly corresponds to TRBD2 (5 bases). The V gene lost 3 bases and the J gene lost 4 bases, with 15 bases spanning the gap. The germline gives CDR1 LGHDT, CDR2 YNNKEL (reference sequence). The CDR3 spans 16 residues. CDR3 nucleotides: TGTGCCAGCAGCCAGTCGCTGGACTCCTTCACCGGGGAGCTGTTTTTT. Its protein product is CASSQSLDSFTGELFF.

This sequence joins TRBV4-1 and TRBJ2-5, with D unclear. V gave up 1 base and J gave up 1 base, with 7 bases separating them. CDR1 MGHRA and CDR2 YSYEKL come from the germline V gene. CDR3 length: 14 amino acids. CDR3 amino acids: CASSQVPFQETQYF. The CDR3 DNA is TGCGCCAGCAGCCAAGTTCCCTTCCAAGAGACCCAGTACTTC.

DNA of the CDR3: TGTGCCAGCAGTCCCGACATCCAGCGGGAATTTCATGAGCAGTTCTTC. Translated: CASSPDIQREFHEQFF. The chain has TRBV2 and TRBJ2-1, with 7 positions matching TRBD2. Germline loops: CDR1 SNHLY, CDR2 FYNNEI. The trim removed 5 bases at V and 8 bases at J, leaving 15 bases unmatched. This CDR3 comprises 16 residues.

This rearrangement joins TRBV12-3 or TRBV12-4 to TRBJ2-3, with D possibly matching TRBD2 (7 bases). The V end was cut by 4 bases, the J end by 12 bases, with 17 bases between. This CDR3 is 13 amino acids long. The chain's CDR3 is CASSSAAGAPQYF. The CDR3 DNA sequence: TGTGCCAGCAGTTCTGCCGCGGGGGCGCCCCAGTATTTT.

The rearrangement joins TRBV19 to TRBJ1-4; the match to TRBD1 covers 9 bases. Germline V gene lookup returns CDR1 LNHDA and CDR2 SQIVND (reference sequence). Trimming cost V 4 bases and J 5 bases; bases outside gene matches: 11. The CDR3 has 17 residues. Written as DNA, the CDR3 is TGTGCCAGTAGTAGCCCGGACAGGGGCTTTCGGAATGAAAAACTGTTTTTT. Protein: CASSSPDRGFRNEKLFF.

This clone appeared a single time. The CDR3 loop reads CASSYLGGVPYEQYF. The CDR3 coding sequence is TGTGCCAGCAGCTACCTGGGGGGGGTTCCTTACGAGCAGTACTTC. V usage is TRBV7-6 and J usage is TRBJ2-7; TRBD2 matches at 7 bases. Germline CDR1 is SGHVS and CDR2 is FNYEAQ. The CDR3 totals 15 residues. J lost 4 bases, V lost 4 bases, and 10 bases had no gene match. The full variable domain, with the rest looked up from reference TRBV7-6 and TRBJ2-7, is GAGVSQSPRYKVTKRGQDVALRCDPISGHVSLYWYRQALGQGPEFLTYFNYEAQQDKSGLPNDRFSAERPEGSISTLTIQRTEQRDSAMYRCASSYLGGVPYEQYFGPGTRLTVT.

V gene TRBV2 combines with J gene TRBJ2-1; D unresolved. V shed 6 bases and J shed 0 bases, with 6 bases lying between them. From germline, CDR1 is SNHLY and CDR2 FYNNEI. The CDR3 has 13 amino acids. The CDR3 is CASRPSSYNEQFF. CDR3 bases: TGTGCCAGCAGACCTAGCTCCTACAATGAGCAGTTCTTC. The full variable domain, with the rest looked up from reference TRBV2 and TRBJ2-1, is EPEVTQTPSHQVTQMGQEVILRCVPISNHLYFYWYRQILGQKVEFLVSFYNNEISEKSEIFDDQFSVERPDGSNFTLKIRSTKLEDSAMYFCASRPSSYNEQFFGPGTRLTVL.

The chain employs TRBV12-3 or TRBV12-4 and TRBJ2-5; a possible D gene is TRBD1 (6 bases). V lost 5 bases and J 5 bases, leaving 12 bases between the germline ends. The CDR3 spans 13 residues. CDR3 region: CASSPTGYETQYF. DNA of the CDR3: TGTGCCAGCAGTCCAACAGGGTACGAGACCCAGTACTTC.

This chain joins TRBV29-1 and TRBJ1-5; unclear D gene. The germline CDR1 and CDR2 sequences are SQVTM and ANQGSEA. The CDR3 totals 13 residues. V dropped 5 bases and J dropped 6 bases, with 14 bases sitting between them. CDR3 nucleotides: TGCAGCGTTAAGATGGGAGCAGGTCAGCCCCAGCATTTT. Translation: CSVKMGAGQPQHF.

The rearrangement links TRBV5-6 to TRBJ2-1; 8 nucleotides match TRBD2. Germline-derived CDR1 and CDR2 are SGHDT and YYEEEE. This CDR3 is built from 15 residues. The junction had 3 bases not matched to a gene; V was cut back by 0 bases and J by 4 bases. CDR3 in DNA: TGTGCCAGCAGCTTGGGTAGCGGGGCTTACAATGAGCAGTTCTTC. Amino acids: CASSLGSGAYNEQFF.

The J gene is TRBJ2-7, the V gene TRBV5-1; 9 bases align to TRBD2. This CDR3 has 16 residues. Trimming cost V 4 bases and J 1 base; bases outside gene matches: 9. Looked up from germline, CDR1 is SGHRS and CDR2 is YFSETQ. CDR3 sequence: CASSGGPAGGSYEQYF. The CDR3 DNA reads as TGCGCCAGCAGCGGGGGCCCGGCGGGGGGGTCCTACGAGCAGTACTTC.

The chain combines TRBV9 with TRBJ2-7, with D possibly being TRBD2 (7 bases). V was pared by 4 bases and J by 5 bases, with 13 bases between. The CDR3 covers 13 residues. Germline lookup yields CDR1 SGDLS and CDR2 YYNGEE. The CDR3 DNA reads as TGTGCCAGCAGCCCCAGAGGGGGGGACGAGCAGTACGTC. Its translation: CASSPRGGDEQYV.

V gene TRBV7-2 combines with J gene TRBJ1-6; D ambiguous. The CDR3 spans 13 residues. Trimming removed 1 base from V and 8 bases from J, with 6 bases in between. CDR1 is SGHTA and CDR2 is FQGNSA in the germline V gene. CDR3 coding DNA: TGTGCCAGCAGCTTAGTTCCAGATTCACCCCTCCACTTT. It codes for CASSLVPDSPLHF. The whole variable domain, remainder taken from reference TRBV7-2 and TRBJ1-6, is GAGVSQSPSNKVTEKGKDVELRCDPISGHTALYWYRQSLGQGLEFLIYFQGNSAPDKSGLPSDRFSAERTGGSVSTLTIQRTQQEDSAVYLCASSLVPDSPLHFGNGTRLTVT.

V is TRBV5-1 and J is TRBJ2-1, with 11 bases identical to TRBD2. Germline trimming cut 2 bases from V and 8 bases from J; bases unmatched to any gene: 6. The CDR3 has 15 amino acids. Germline CDR1 is SGHRS and CDR2 is YFSETQ. The CDR3 DNA reads TGCGCCAGCAGCTTAGGGACTAGCGGAGGGGATGAGCAGTTCTTC. This sequence encodes CASSLGTSGGDEQFF.

The CDR3 loop is CASSQTGVCSYEQYV. The CDR3 DNA is TGTGCCAGCAGCCAGACAGGGGTTTGCTCCTACGAGCAGTACGTC. This chain joins TRBV5-4 and TRBJ2-7; TRBD1 agrees at 8 bases. The CDR3 has 15 amino acids. Trimming cost V 4 bases and J 0 bases; bases outside gene matches: 6. Per the germline V gene, CDR1 is SGHNT and CDR2 is YYREEE (reference sequence).

The chain links TRBV18 to TRBJ1-2; TRBD1 matches 7 bases. V trimming: 2 bases; J trimming: 3 bases; junction bases outside the gene matches: 0. CDR3 size: 13 residues. In germline, CDR1 is KGHSH, CDR2 LQKENI. CDR3 sequence (DNA): TGTGCCAGCTCACCAGGGACAGACTATGGCTACACCTTC. Translating it yields CASSPGTDYGYTF. The full variable domain, with the rest looked up from reference TRBV18 and TRBJ1-2, is NAGVMQNPRHLVRRRGQEARLRCSPMKGHSHVYWYRQLPEEGLKFMVYLQKENIIDESGMPKERFSAEFPKEGPSILRIQQVVRGDSAAYFCASSPGTDYGYTFGSGTRLTVV.

The chain links TRBV27 to TRBJ1-4; TRBD1 might be the D (5 bases). Trimming cost V 10 bases and J 8 bases, with 32 bases left between them. This CDR3 has 18 residues. CDR1 and CDR2 from the germline V gene are MNHEY and SMNVEV (reference sequence). This chain's CDR3 is CANEWSQILWGVREKLFF. The CDR3 coding sequence is TGTGCCAACGAATGGTCTCAGATTCTTTGGGGGGTTCGAGAAAAACTGTTTTTT.

The chain recombines TRBV7-2 with TRBJ2-1; TRBD1 is a possible D gene (5 bases). The CDR3 length is 15 residues. Trimming cost V 8 bases and J 4 bases, with 18 bases left between them. CDR1 and CDR2 (germline): SGHTA, FQGNSA. CDR3 region: CASAPWGQEYNEQFF. CDR3 DNA sequence: TGTGCCAGCGCCCCTTGGGGCCAGGAGTACAATGAGCAGTTCTTC.